These 12 T cell receptor beta chains were all obtained from the same sample, sequenced in a study of T cells in Graves' hyperthyroidism and ophthalmopathy. Using RNA transcripts as the source, TCR beta CDR3 regions were amplified. Using the HTBI primer set, a first-round RT-PCR was run on the TCR CDR3. TCRdb ran MiXCR on the multiplex PCR reads and lists one entry per CDR3 protein. The repertoire includes some 500,000 distinct CDR3 sequences, approximately 25% of them detected once, and around 11% sits in the top ten. The sample consisted of blood. The receptors here all came from a woman aged 30 to 39 with Graves' ophthalmopathy.

This clonotype was recorded at least ten times. The chain joins TRBV11-2 to TRBJ1-1; 8 bases line up with TRBD1. The CDR3 has 16 residues. The V segment lost 3 bases and the J segment 4 bases; nucleotides outside the gene matches: 10. Germline-derived CDR1 and CDR2 are SGHAT and FQNNGV. In DNA, the CDR3 is TGTGCCAGCAGCTTGAAAGACAGGGGTTGGGGCACTGAAGCTTTCTTT. This translates into CASSLKDRGWGTEAFF.

This clonotype was seen many times. The CDR3 loop is CASSEGPQVGLNTGELFF. The CDR3 region has the DNA TGTGCCAGCAGTGAAGGGCCCCAGGTGGGCCTAAACACCGGGGAGCTGTTTTTT. The V call is TRBV2, the J call TRBJ2-2; no firm D call. The germline CDR1 and CDR2 sequences are SNHLY and FYNNEI. V gave up 1 base and J gave up 2 bases, with 17 bases separating them. This CDR3 has 18 amino acids.

This clonotype was detected ten times or more. The chain combines TRBV19 with TRBJ2-5; 9 bases match TRBD2. Per germline, CDR1 LNHDA and CDR2 SQIVND (reference sequence). The V and J ends lost 2 bases and 3 bases, in that order; junction bases with no gene match: 7. This CDR3 region has 16 residues. The CDR3 spells CASSIIWTSEEETQYF. CDR3 in DNA: TGTGCCAGTAGTATAATTTGGACTAGCGAAGAAGAGACCCAGTACTTC.

This clonotype was found many times. The chain recombines TRBV12-3 or TRBV12-4 with TRBJ2-5; D assignment may be TRBD1 or TRBD2 (5 bases each). The CDR3 sequence is 13 residues long. V was clipped by 8 bases and J by 1 base, with 11 bases between them. The CDR3: CASVGELQETQYF. The CDR3 coding sequence is TGTGCCAGCGTGGGGGAGCTCCAAGAGACCCAGTACTTC.

This clonotype was seen repeatedly, ten times or more. The J gene is TRBJ1-1, the V gene TRBV5-1; TRBD1 is a possible D gene (6 bases). CDR1 SGHRS and CDR2 YFSETQ come from the germline V gene. V shed 6 bases and J shed 1 base, with 10 bases lying between them. CDR3 length: 13 amino acids. CDR3 nucleotides: TGCGCCAGCACCCCGGGGGCGAACACTGAAGCTTTCTTT. It specifies CASTPGANTEAFF.

This clonotype was found many times. This sequence may be a read error, since a much larger clone differs from it by one base. V and J are TRBV6-2 or TRBV6-3 and TRBJ2-2; D may match TRBD1 or TRBD2 (5 bases each). The CDR3 consists of 14 residues. The germline V gene has CDR1 MNHEY and CDR2 SVGEGT. V gave up 11 bases and J gave up 5 bases, with 18 bases separating them. The CDR3 DNA reads TGTGCCGCGGGTCACAGGATACCGACCGGGGAGCTGTTTTTT. Protein product: CAAGHRIPTGELFF.

V is TRBV20-1 and J is TRBJ1-1; D not resolved. CDR3 length: 16 amino acids. The ends were cut back, 2 bases at V and 5 bases at J, with 21 bases in the middle. Germline CDR1 and CDR2: DFQATT and SNEGSKA (reference sequence). CDR3 nucleotides: TGCAGTGCTAGACAGCATTGGGAGGGAGGAAAGACTGAAGCTTTCTTT. Protein sequence: CSARQHWEGGKTEAFF.

This clonotype was found many times. The rearrangement joins TRBV7-2 to TRBJ1-2; no clear D gene. Trimming removed 2 bases from V and 8 bases from J, with 12 bases in between. Germline loops: CDR1 SGHTA, CDR2 FQGNSA. The CDR3 contains 13 residues. CDR3 in DNA: TGTGCCAGCAGCTTACTCCGGACCGGAGGCTACACCTTC. It translates to CASSLLRTGGYTF.

This clonotype appeared many times. CDR3 nucleotide sequence: TGTGCCAGCTCACCACCGGAGAACACTGAAGCTTTCTTT. Translation: CASSPPENTEAFF. The V call is TRBV18, the J call TRBJ1-1; D ambiguous. Trimming cost V 0 bases and J 1 base, with 3 bases left between them. Germline lookup yields CDR1 KGHSH and CDR2 LQKENI. The CDR3 contains 13 residues.

The chain combines TRBV4-3 with TRBJ2-2; D not certain. The CDR3 has 15 residues. Trimming stripped 1 base from V and 1 base from J, with 7 bases between. CDR1 is LGHNA and CDR2 is YSLEER in the germline V gene. CDR3 sequence: CASSQGFLNTGELFF. CDR3 in DNA: TGCGCCAGCAGCCAAGGGTTCTTGAACACCGGGGAGCTGTTTTTT.

This chain connects TRBV6-5 to TRBJ2-5; TRBD1 might be the D (7 bases). Trimming stripped 1 base from V and 6 bases from J, with 15 bases between. The CDR3 consists of 15 residues. CDR1 and CDR2 (germline): MNHEY, SVGAGI. CDR3: CASSYFGQGGQTQYF. In DNA, the CDR3 is TGTGCCAGCAGTTACTTTGGGCAGGGGGGACAGACCCAGTACTTC.

This clonotype appeared many times. The CDR3 DNA reads as TGTGCCATCAGCGAGCAAAGTTCTGGGGGCGAGACCCAGTACTTC. It is translated as CAISEQSSGGETQYF. This chain links TRBV10-3 with TRBJ2-5, with a weak D call TRBD1 (6 bases). This CDR3 is built from 15 residues. CDR1 ENHRY and CDR2 SYGVKD come from the germline V gene. The V end was cut by 6 bases, the J end by 5 bases, with 19 bases between.